A selection of T cell receptor beta chains follows, all from one sample in a study of CD8 T cells in ankylosing spondylitis. TCRdb re-called the 5' RACE reads through MiXCR, storing one row per CDR3 protein. The table records around 540,000 distinct CDR3 sequences, about 12% of them present only once. Sequences were obtained from blood, either unsorted or a sorted T cell fraction (not recorded which). These receptors came from a male donor with ankylosing spondylitis. The CDR3 runs from the conserved cysteine through the conserved F or W. A D gene is named only where the DNA matches it firmly. Clone size is stated in some rows and not others, as once, few, many or a class when expanded.

>TRBD1|TRBV20-1|NA|TRBJ2-5
CSATNPIQGAGETQYF
TGCAGTGCTACAAATCCGATACAGGGGGCAGGGGAGACCCAGTACTTC
>NA|TRBV29-1|NA|TRBJ2-4
CSAYTRGPRNIQYF
TGCAGCGCCTACACCCGGGGCCCGAGGAACATTCAGTACTTC
>TRBD1|TRBV5-1|NA|TRBJ2-3
CASSLAGRGSDTQYF
TGCGCCAGCAGCTTGGCTGGCAGGGGGTCAGATACGCAGTATTTT
>TRBD2|TRBV10-2|NA|TRBJ2-3
CASSGTSGRADTQYF
TGCGCCAGCAGTGGGACTAGCGGGAGGGCAGATACGCAGTATTTT
>NA|TRBV3-1|many|TRBJ1-3
CASSQMTGSGNTIYF
TGTGCCAGCAGCCAGATGACAGGCTCTGGAAACACCATATATTTT
>NA|TRBV7-9|few|TRBJ1-1
CASSLETSPNTEAFF
TGTGCCAGCAGCTTAGAGACGTCCCCGAACACTGAAGCTTTCTTT
>TRBD1|TRBV7-2|NA|TRBJ2-7
CASSFSGTGAYEQYF
TGTGCCAGCAGCTTCTCCGGGACAGGGGCCTACGAGCAGTACTTC
>TRBD1|TRBV20-1|NA|TRBJ1-1
CSADTDRGGTEAFF
TGCAGTGCAGACACGGACAGGGGGGGCACTGAAGCTTTCTTT
>NA|TRBV27|few|TRBJ2-7
CASSLKLQGGTGSSYEQYF
TGTGCCAGCAGTTTGAAACTACAGGGGGGGACGGGAAGCTCCTACGAGCAGTACTTC
>NA|TRBV2|NA|TRBJ1-5
CASSEYSLSNQPQHF
TGTGCCAGCAGTGAGTACAGCTTGAGCAATCAGCCCCAGCATTTT
>NA|TRBV6-5|many|TRBJ1-5
CASSYSAFNQPQHF
TGTGCCAGCAGTTACTCGGCTTTCAATCAGCCCCAGCATTTT
>TRBD2|TRBV7-2|few|TRBJ2-7
CASSLVAGGPHEQYF
TGTGCCAGCAGCTTAGTGGCGGGAGGGCCTCACGAGCAGTACTTC
>NA|TRBV5-6|NA|TRBJ1-1
CASSSDLTGSTTEAFF
TGTGCCAGCAGCTCCGATCTGACAGGATCGACCACTGAAGCTTTCTTT
>TRBD1|TRBV11-2|NA|TRBJ2-4
CASGRDRASNIQYF
TGTGCCAGCGGGCGGGACAGGGCAAGTAACATTCAGTACTTC
>NA|TRBV4-1|few|TRBJ2-3
CASSQDRVRSGDTQYF
TGCGCCAGCAGCCAAGATCGGGTGAGATCCGGTGATACGCAGTATTTT
>NA|TRBV24-1|few|TRBJ2-1
CATSEAGSYNEQFF
TGTGCCACCAGTGAGGCGGGCTCCTACAATGAGCAGTTCTTC
>TRBD2|TRBV3-1|many|TRBJ2-2
CASSQREWTGELFF
TGTGCCAGCAGCCAGCGGGAGTGGACCGGGGAGCTGTTTTTT
>NA|TRBV5-1|many|TRBJ2-2
CASGEEQLTGELFF
TGCGCCAGCGGGGAGGAGCAGCTCACCGGGGAGCTGTTTTTT
>NA|TRBV25-1|many|TRBJ2-3
CASSVQGPTDTQYF
TGTGCCAGCAGTGTCCAGGGCCCCACAGATACGCAGTATTTT
>NA|TRBV5-1|few|TRBJ2-5
CASSLGASGEGETQYF
TGCGCCAGCAGCTTGGGGGCCTCAGGGGAGGGAGAGACCCAGTACTTC
>NA|TRBV3-1|NA|TRBJ2-3
CASSQGTTTDTQYF
TGTGCCAGCAGCCAAGGAACAACCACAGATACGCAGTATTTT
>NA|TRBV5-1|many|TRBJ1-2
CASSLELSRGGYTF
TGCGCCAGCAGCTTGGAATTATCGCGGGGTGGCTACACCTTC
>NA|TRBV20-1|NA|TRBJ2-1
CSAARVESSYNEQFF
TGCAGTGCTGCCCGAGTTGAGAGCTCCTACAATGAGCAGTTCTTC
>NA|TRBV20-1|few|TRBJ1-5
CSAVPGAIDHPQHF
TGCAGTGCCGTCCCAGGGGCGATAGATCACCCCCAGCATTTT
>NA|TRBV20-1|few|TRBJ2-7
CSAGRVGGMDEQYF
TGCAGTGCTGGAAGAGTAGGCGGGATGGACGAGCAGTACTTC
>TRBD1|TRBV12-3/TRBV12-4|NA|TRBJ2-7
CASTLQGTIIYEQYF
TGTGCCAGCACTCTACAGGGGACGATCATCTACGAGCAGTACTTC
>TRBD2|TRBV10-3|NA|TRBJ2-2
CAISDPGTSITGELFF
TGTGCCATCAGTGATCCCGGGACTAGTATCACCGGGGAGCTGTTTTTT
>TRBD2|TRBV25-1|few|TRBJ2-5
CASSALGAGIQETQYF
TGTGCCAGCAGCGCCCTGGGAGCGGGGATACAAGAGACCCAGTACTTC
>TRBD1|TRBV18|many|TRBJ2-3
CASSPPLDRGQTDTQYF
TGTGCCAGCTCACCACCTCTGGACAGGGGGCAGACAGATACGCAGTATTTT